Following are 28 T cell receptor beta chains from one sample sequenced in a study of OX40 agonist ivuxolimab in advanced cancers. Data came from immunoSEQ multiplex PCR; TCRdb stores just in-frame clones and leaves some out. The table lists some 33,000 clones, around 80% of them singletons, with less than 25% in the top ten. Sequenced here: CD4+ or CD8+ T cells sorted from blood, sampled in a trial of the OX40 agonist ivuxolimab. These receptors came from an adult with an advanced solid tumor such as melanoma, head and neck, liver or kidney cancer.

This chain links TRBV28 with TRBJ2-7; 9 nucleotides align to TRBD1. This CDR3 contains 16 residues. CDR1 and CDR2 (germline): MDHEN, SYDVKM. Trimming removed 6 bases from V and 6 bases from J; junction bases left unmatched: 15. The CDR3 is CASSLISPGQGVEQYF. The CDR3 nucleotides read TGTGCCAGCAGCTTGATATCCCCGGGACAGGGTGTCGAGCAGTACTTC. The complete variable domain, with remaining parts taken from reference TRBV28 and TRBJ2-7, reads DVKVTQSSRYLVKRTGEKVFLECVQDMDHENMFWYRQDPGLGLRLIYFSYDVKMKEKGDIPEGYSVSREKKERFSLILESASTNQTSMYLCASSLISPGQGVEQYFGPGTRLTVT.

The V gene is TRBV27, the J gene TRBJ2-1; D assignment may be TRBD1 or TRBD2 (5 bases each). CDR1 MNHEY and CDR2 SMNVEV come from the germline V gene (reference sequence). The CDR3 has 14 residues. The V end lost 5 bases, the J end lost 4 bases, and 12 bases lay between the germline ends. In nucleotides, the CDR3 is TGTGCCAGCAGTCCCGGGACGGGTTACAATGAGCAGTTCTTC. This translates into CASSPGTGYNEQFF.

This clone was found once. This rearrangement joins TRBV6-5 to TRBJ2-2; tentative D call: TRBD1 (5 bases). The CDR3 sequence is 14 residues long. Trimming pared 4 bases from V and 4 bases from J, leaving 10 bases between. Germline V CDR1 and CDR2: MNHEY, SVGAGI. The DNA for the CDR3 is TGTGCCAGCAGTTCTGACAGATCCACCGGGGAGCTGTTTTTT. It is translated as CASSSDRSTGELFF.

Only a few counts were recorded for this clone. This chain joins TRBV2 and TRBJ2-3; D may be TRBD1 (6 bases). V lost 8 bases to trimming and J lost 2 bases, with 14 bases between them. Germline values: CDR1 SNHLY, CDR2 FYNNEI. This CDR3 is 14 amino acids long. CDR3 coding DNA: TGTGCCAGCCAACCGGGGACAACCACAGATACGCAGTATTTT. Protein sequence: CASQPGTTTDTQYF.

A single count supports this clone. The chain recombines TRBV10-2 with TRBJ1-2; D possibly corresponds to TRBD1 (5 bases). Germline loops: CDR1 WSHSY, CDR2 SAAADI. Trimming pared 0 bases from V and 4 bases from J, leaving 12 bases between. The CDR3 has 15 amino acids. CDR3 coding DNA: TGCGCCAGCAGTGAGTCGCCAGGGCTAAGCTATGGCTACACCTTC. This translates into CASSESPGLSYGYTF.

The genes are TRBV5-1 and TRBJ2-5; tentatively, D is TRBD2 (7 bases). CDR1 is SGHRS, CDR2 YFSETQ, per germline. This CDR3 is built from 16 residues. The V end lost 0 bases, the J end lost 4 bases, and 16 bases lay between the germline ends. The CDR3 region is CASSLARAGAVETQYF. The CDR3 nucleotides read TGCGCCAGCAGCTTGGCCAGGGCGGGGGCGGTAGAGACCCAGTACTTC.

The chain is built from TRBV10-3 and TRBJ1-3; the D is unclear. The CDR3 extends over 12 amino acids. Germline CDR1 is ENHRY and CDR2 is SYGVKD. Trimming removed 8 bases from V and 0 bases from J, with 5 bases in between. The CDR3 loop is CAILSSGNTIYF. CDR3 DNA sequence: TGTGCCATCTTAAGCTCTGGAAACACCATATATTTT.

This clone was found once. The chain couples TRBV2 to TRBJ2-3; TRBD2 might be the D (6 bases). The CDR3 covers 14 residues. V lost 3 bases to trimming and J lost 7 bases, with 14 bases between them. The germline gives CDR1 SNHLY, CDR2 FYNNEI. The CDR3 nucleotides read TGTGCCAGCAGTGAGGCGCAGGGAGGATATACGCAGTATTTT. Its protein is CASSEAQGGYTQYF.

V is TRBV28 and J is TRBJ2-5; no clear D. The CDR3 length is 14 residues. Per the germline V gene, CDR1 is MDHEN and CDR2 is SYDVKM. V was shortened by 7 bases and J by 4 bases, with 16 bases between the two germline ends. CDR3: CASTSGRSGETQYF. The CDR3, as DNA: TGTGCCAGCACCTCCGGACGGTCAGGAGAGACCCAGTACTTC.

The CDR3 loop is CAWGPKGATDTQYF. CDR3 DNA sequence: TGTGCCTGGGGCCCCAAGGGGGCCACAGATACGCAGTATTTT. The chain uses TRBV30 and TRBJ2-3; 7 nucleotides match TRBD1. The CDR3 length is 14 residues. Germline-derived CDR1 and CDR2 are GTSNPN and SVGIG (reference sequence). Trimming at V came to 5 bases and at J to 2 bases, leaving 7 bases not matched to a gene. Full variable domain (remainder filled in from reference TRBV30 and TRBJ2-3): SQTIHQWPATLVQPVGSPLSLECTVEGTSNPNLYWYRQAAGRGLQLLFYSVGIGQISSEVPQNLSASRPQDRQFILSSKKLLLSDSGFYLCAWGPKGATDTQYFGPGTRLTVL.

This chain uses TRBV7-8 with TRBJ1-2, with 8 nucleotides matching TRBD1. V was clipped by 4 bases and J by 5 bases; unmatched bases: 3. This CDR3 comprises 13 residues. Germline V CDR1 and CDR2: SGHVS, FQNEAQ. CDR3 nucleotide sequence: TGTGCCAGCAGCTCTAGGACAGGGTATGGCTACACCTTC. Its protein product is CASSSRTGYGYTF.

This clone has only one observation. CDR3 DNA sequence: TGTGCCAGCAGCTCGTACAGGGTCATGACTGAAGCTTTCTTT. Translating it yields CASSSYRVMTEAFF. The genes are TRBV7-2 and TRBJ1-1; the D gene is possibly TRBD1 (6 bases). The CDR3 loop spans 14 amino acids. The germline gives CDR1 SGHTA, CDR2 FQGNSA. Trimming shortened V by 4 bases and J by 5 bases, and 14 bases separated the two germline ends.

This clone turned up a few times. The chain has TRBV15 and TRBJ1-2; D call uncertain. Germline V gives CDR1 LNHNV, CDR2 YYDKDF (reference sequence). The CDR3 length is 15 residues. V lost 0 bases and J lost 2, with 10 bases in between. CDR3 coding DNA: TGTGCCACCAGCAGAGATCAAGGCAGAAACTATGGCTACACCTTC. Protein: CATSRDQGRNYGYTF.

The CDR3 nucleotides are TGCGCCAGCAGCTTGGTTCGGGGAACCGGGGAGCTGTTTTTT. This gives the protein CASSLVRGTGELFF. The chain combines TRBV5-1 with TRBJ2-2; possible D gene TRBD2, 5 bases. The V end was cut by 0 bases, the J end by 5 bases, with 8 bases between. The CDR3 has 14 amino acids. Looked up from germline, CDR1 is SGHRS and CDR2 is YFSETQ.

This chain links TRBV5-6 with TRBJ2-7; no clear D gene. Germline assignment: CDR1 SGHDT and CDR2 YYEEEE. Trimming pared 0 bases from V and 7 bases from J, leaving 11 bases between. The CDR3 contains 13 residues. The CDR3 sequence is CASSLAGFDEQYF. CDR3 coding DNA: TGTGCCAGCAGCTTGGCCGGCTTTGATGAGCAGTACTTC.

The CDR3: CASRPGTGTGELFF. The CDR3 nucleotides read TGTGCCAGCAGGCCCGGGACAGGGACCGGGGAGCTGTTTTTT. This chain links TRBV9 with TRBJ2-2, with 9 bases lining up with TRBD1. This CDR3 is 14 amino acids long. Germline V gene sequence: CDR1 SGDLS, CDR2 YYNGEE. J gave up 5 bases and V 5 bases, and 4 bases lay outside the gene matches.

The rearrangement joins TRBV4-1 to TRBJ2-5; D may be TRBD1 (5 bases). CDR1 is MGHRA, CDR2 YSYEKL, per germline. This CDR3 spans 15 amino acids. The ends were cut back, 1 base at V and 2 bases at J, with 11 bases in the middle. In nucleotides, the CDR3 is TGCGCCAGCAGCCAAGCGTCAGGGTGGCAAGAGACCCAGTACTTC. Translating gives CASSQASGWQETQYF.

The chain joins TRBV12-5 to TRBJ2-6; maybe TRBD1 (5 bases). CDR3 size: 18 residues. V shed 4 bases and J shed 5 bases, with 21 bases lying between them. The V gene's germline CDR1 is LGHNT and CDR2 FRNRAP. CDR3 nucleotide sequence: TGTGCTAGTGGTTCGCAGCATGCAGGACAAAGTCGGGCCAACGTCCTGACTTTC. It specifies CASGSQHAGQSRANVLTF.

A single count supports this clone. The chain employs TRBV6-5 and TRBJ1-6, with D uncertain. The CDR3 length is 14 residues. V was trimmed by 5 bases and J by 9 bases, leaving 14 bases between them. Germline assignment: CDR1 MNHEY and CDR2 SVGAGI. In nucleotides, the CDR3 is TGTGCCAGCAGTCCACAAACTGGTTTTTCACCCCTCCACTTT. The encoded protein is CASSPQTGFSPLHF.

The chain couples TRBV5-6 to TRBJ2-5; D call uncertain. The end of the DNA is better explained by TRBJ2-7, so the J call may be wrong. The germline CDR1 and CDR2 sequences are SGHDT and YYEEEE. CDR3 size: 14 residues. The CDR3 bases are TGTGCCAGCAGCTTGGGACCAAAAACTTACGAGCAGTACTTC. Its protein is CASSLGPKTYEQYF.

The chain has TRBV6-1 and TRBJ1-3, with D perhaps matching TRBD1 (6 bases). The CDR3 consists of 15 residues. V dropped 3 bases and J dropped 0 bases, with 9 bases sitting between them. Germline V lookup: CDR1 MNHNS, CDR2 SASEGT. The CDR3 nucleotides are TGTGCCAGCAGTGAGGCGGGACACTCTGGAAACACCATATATTTT. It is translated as CASSEAGHSGNTIYF.

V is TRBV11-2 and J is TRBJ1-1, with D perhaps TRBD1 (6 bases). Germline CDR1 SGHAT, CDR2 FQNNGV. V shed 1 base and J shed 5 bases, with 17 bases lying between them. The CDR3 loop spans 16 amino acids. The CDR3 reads CASSLVGAGAGTEAFF. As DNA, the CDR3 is TGTGCCAGCAGCTTAGTGGGGGCAGGGGCGGGGACTGAAGCTTTCTTT.

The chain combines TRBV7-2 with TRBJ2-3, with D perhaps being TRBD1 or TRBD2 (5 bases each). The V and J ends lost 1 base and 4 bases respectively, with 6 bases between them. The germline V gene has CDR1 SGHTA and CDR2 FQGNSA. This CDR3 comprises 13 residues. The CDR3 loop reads CASSLGGADTQYF. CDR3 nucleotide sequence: TGTGCCAGCAGCTTAGGAGGGGCAGATACGCAGTATTTT.

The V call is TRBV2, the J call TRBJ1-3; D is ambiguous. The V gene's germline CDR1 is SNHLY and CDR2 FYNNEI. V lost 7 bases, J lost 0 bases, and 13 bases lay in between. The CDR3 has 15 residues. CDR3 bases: TGTGCCAGCACCCGCGACGGCAGCTCTGGAAACACCATATATTTT. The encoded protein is CASTRDGSSGNTIYF.

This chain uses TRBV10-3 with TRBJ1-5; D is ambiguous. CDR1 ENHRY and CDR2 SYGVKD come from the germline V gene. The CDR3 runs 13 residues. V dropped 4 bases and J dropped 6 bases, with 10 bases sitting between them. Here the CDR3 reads CAISAQRGQPQHF. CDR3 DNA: TGTGCCATCAGTGCACAGCGCGGTCAGCCCCAGCATTTT.

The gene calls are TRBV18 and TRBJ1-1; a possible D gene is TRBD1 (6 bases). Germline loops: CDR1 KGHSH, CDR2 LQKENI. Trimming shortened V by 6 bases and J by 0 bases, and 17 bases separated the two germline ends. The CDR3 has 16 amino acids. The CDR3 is CASSRTAGQMNTEAFF. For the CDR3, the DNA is TGTGCCAGCTCCCGAACCGCAGGACAGATGAACACTGAAGCTTTCTTT.

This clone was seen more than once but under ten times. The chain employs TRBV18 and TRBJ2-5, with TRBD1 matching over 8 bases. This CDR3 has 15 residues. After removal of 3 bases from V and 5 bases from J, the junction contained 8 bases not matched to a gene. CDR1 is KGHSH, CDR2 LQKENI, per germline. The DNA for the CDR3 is TGTGCCAGCTCACCTTCGGACAGGGCCCGGGAGACCCAGTACTTC. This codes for CASSPSDRARETQYF.

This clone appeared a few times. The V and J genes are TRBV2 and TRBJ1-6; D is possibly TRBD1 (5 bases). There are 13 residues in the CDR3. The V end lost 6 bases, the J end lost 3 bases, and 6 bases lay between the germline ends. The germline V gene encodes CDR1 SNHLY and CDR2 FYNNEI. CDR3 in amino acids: CASRGVYNSPLHF. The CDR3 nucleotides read TGTGCCAGCAGAGGGGTCTATAATTCACCCCTCCACTTT.